This T cell receptor (beta chain) was recovered during a study of Ad26.COV2.S vaccination and SARS-CoV-2 variants. About the study: The authors gave Ad26.COV2.S intramuscularly, either once or twice 56 days apart.

The treatment denotes: about 20 received Ad26.COV2.S at low or high dose, single or two shots; about 5 received placebo; per-sample allocation not given. Samples were taken on day 63 after the first vaccine or placebo injection. The donor was a Boston adult aged 18-55 years. On this clone itself: Its antigen is unknown.

Study-wide results and limits: It was reported that spike-specific CD8+ and CD4+ T cell responses were substantially broad after vaccination. Responses of T cells in total may have been underestimated by the TCR breadth and depth analyses.

The repertoire was sequenced with immunoSEQ multiplex PCR; TCRdb's copy has only in-frame clones and lacks some. Among about 320,000 clones listed, approximately 86% were seen once. After removal of 1 base from V and 2 bases from J, the junction contained 15 bases not matched to a gene. The CDR3 spans 19 residues. CDR1 is MGHRA and CDR2 is YSYEKL in the germline V gene. This material consisted of peripheral blood, taken in a trial of Ad26.COV2.S vaccine versus placebo. J is TRBJ2-7 and V is TRBV4-1; TRBD2 matches 9 bases. This clonotype was obtained from a person between 18 and 65 years old who received the Ad26.COV2.S COVID-19 vaccine or a placebo. The chain's CDR3 is CASSQAKGLAGYPPYEQYF. The CDR3 region has the DNA TGCGCCAGCAGCCAAGCCAAGGGTCTAGCGGGGTACCCGCCCTACGAGCAGTACTTC.